This T cell receptor beta chain stems from a study of blood T cell repertoires in COVID-19. This clone was counted a few times. The repertoire was sequenced with immunoSEQ multiplex PCR; TCRdb's copy has only in-frame clones and lacks some. Of about 130,000 clones in the sample, roughly 84% were seen once. This CDR3 comprises 14 residues. Germline loops: CDR1 ENHRY, CDR2 SYGVKD. Trimming cost V 10 bases and J 8 bases; bases outside gene matches: 9. Sequenced sample: peripheral blood. The clonotype originates from a woman aged 25-40 years who had recovered from COVID-19. The chain links TRBV10-3 to TRBJ1-6; TRBD1 matches 9 bases. In DNA, the CDR3 is TGTGCCACCCTGCCGGGACAGGGATATTCACCCCTCCACTTT. This gives the protein CATLPGQGYSPLHF.